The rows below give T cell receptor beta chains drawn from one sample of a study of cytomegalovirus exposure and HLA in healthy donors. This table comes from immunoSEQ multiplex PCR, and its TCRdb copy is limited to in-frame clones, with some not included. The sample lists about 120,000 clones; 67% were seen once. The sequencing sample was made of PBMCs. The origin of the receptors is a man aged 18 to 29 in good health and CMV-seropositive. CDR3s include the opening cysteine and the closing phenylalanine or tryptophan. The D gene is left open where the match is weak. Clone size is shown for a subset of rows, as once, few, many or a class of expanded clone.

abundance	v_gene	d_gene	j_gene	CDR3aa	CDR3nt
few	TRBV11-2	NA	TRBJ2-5	CASSLDRRGGETQYF	TGTGCCAGCAGCTTAGATCGGCGGGGCGGGGAGACCCAGTACTTC
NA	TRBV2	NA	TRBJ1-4	CASSIRDEKLFF	TGTGCCAGCAGCATTAGAGATGAAAAACTGTTTTTT
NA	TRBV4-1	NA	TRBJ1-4	CASSQEVRESGKLFF	TGCGCCAGCAGCCAAGAAGTAAGGGAAAGCGGAAAACTGTTTTTT
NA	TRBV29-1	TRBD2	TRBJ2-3	CSVEAWGGTDTQYF	TGCAGCGTTGAAGCTTGGGGGGGGACAGATACGCAGTATTTT
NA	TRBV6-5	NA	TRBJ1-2	CASSRKDKGYTF	TGTGCCAGCAGCAGGAAGGACAAGGGCTACACCTTC
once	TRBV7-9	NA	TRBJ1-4	CASGGVDSSAEKLFF	TGTGCCAGCGGGGGGGTAGACTCCAGCGCGGAAAAACTGTTTTTT
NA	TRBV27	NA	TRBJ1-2	CASSWDGAGYGYTF	TGTGCCAGCAGTTGGGATGGGGCTGGCTATGGCTACACCTTC
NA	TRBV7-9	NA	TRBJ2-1	CASSLGAGFEQFF	TGTGCCAGCAGCTTAGGAGCTGGTTTTGAGCAGTTCTTC
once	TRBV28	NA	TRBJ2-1	CASRGRYYNEQFF	TGTGCCAGCAGGGGGAGATACTACAATGAGCAGTTCTTC
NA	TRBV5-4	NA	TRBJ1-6	CASSLGPPTVNSPLHF	TGTGCCAGCAGCCTCGGACCGCCGACAGTTAATTCACCCCTCCACTTT
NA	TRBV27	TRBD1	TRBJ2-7	CATRDRGLYEQYF	TGTGCCACCAGGGACAGGGGTCTTTACGAGCAGTACTTC
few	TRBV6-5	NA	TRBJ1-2	CASSSLTGLHGYTF	TGTGCCAGCAGTTCCCTCACAGGGTTGCATGGCTACACCTTC
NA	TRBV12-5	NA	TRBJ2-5	CASGLSRGEWETQYF	TGTGCTAGTGGTTTGTCTCGCGGGGAGTGGGAGACCCAGTACTTC
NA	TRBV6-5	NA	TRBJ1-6	CASSRSDSLDSPLHF	TGTGCCAGCAGCCGATCTGACTCCTTAGACTCACCCCTCCACTTT
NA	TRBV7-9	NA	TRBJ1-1	CASSLQNTEAFF	TGTGCCAGCAGCTTACAGAACACTGAAGCTTTCTTT
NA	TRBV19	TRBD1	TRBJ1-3	CASYLQGSSGNTIYF	TGTGCCAGCTATCTACAGGGGTCGTCTGGAAACACCATATATTTT
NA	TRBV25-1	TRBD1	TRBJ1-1	CASLGTGKHTEAFF	TGTGCCAGCCTAGGGACAGGGAAGCACACTGAAGCTTTCTTT
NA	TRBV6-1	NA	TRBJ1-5	CASSARATNQPQHF	TGTGCCAGCAGTGCCAGGGCCACCAATCAGCCCCAGCATTTT
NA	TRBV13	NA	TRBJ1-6	CASSLGGGSPLHF	TGTGCCAGCAGCTTAGGGGGAGGTTCACCCCTCCACTTT
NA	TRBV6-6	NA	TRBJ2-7	CASSQRSSKDSYEQYF	TGTGCCAGCAGCCAGCGTTCCAGTAAGGACAGCTACGAGCAGTACTTC
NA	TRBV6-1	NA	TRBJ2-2	CASSVDEQAYTGELFF	TGTGCCAGCAGTGTCGACGAACAGGCCTACACCGGGGAGCTGTTTTTT
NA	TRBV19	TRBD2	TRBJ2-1	CASTNSGGFYSEQFF	TGTGCCAGTACCAATAGCGGGGGGTTTTATAGTGAGCAGTTCTTC
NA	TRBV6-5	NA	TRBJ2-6	CASMTGNSGANVLTF	TGTGCCAGCATGACAGGCAACTCTGGGGCCAACGTCCTGACTTTC
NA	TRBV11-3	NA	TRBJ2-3	CASSSRGNPSTDTQYF	TGTGCCAGCAGCTCTCGGGGGAACCCTAGCACAGATACGCAGTATTTT
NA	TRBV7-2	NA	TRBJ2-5	CASSRGRGWETQYF	TGTGCCAGCAGCCGGGGGCGGGGGTGGGAGACCCAGTACTTC